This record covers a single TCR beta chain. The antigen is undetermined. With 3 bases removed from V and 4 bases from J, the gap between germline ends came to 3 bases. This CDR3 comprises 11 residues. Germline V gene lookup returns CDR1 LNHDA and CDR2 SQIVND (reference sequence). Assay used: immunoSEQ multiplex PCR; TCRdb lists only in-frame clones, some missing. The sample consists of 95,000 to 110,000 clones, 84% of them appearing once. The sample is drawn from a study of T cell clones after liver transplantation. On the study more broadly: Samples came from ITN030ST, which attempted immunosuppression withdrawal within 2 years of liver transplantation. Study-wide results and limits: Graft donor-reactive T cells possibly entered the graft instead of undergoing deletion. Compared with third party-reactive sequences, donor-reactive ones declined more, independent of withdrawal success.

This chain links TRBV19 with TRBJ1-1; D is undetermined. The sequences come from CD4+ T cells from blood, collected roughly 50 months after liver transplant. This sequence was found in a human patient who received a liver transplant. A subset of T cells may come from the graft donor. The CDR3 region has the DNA TGTGCCAGTAGTATCTTCACTGAAGCTTTCTTT. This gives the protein CASSIFTEAFF.